The 27 T cell receptor beta chains in this list originate from one sample, sequenced in a study of response to subunit inactivated influenza vaccine listed by TCRdb under 2018. Library creation used RT-PCR. TCRdb shows the sequencer as Illumina HiSeq 2500. Starting from the raw public reads, TCRdb applied fastp trimming at Q25, assembled clones with MiXCR and retained in-frame beta chains. One record per CDR3 amino acid sequence lists the most common genes and DNA. The sample table shows about 780,000 distinct CDR3 sequences, and approximately 17% are seen once. In total, the top ten clones hold 11% of the sample. The material sequenced was PBMCs from blood, taken about 5 days after vaccination. These receptor sequences come from a man between 50 and 59 years old who received an inactivated influenza vaccine. Donor details come from another sample of the same person, matched by shared clones.

V is TRBV20-1 and J is TRBJ2-1; no clear D. Germline loops: CDR1 DFQATT, CDR2 SNEGSKA (reference sequence). V was clipped by 5 bases and J by 1 base, with 12 bases between them. CDR3 size: 14 residues. CDR3 nucleotide sequence: TGCAGTGCTCGTGGGAAGTGGTCCTACAATGAGCAGTTCTTC. This translates into CSARGKWSYNEQFF.

This clonotype was seen a few times. At one end, the junction sequence differs from germline, possibly due to a read error. V and J are TRBV20-1 and TRBJ2-7; no definite D call. Germline lookup yields CDR1 DFQATT and CDR2 SNEGSKA (reference sequence). The CDR3 loop spans 13 amino acids. CDR3 DNA sequence: TGCAGTGCCAGAGGTCAGGTGAATTACGAGCAGTACTTC. Its protein product is CSARGQVNYEQYF.

The DNA for the CDR3 is TGCGCCAGCAGCTCCGGGTGGGAGGATGAGCAGTTCTTC. This encodes CASSSGWEDEQFF. The chain uses TRBV5-1 and TRBJ2-1, with D possibly matching TRBD2 (6 bases). V lost 3 bases and J lost 8, with 12 bases in between. Per germline, CDR1 SGHRS and CDR2 YFSETQ. This CDR3 is 13 amino acids long.

This clonotype occurred once. This chain joins TRBV5-5 and TRBJ2-7, with a possible D match to TRBD2 (5 bases). The CDR3 length is 12 residues. V lost 6 bases and J lost 3, with 10 bases in between. Germline CDR1 and CDR2: SGHKS and YYEKEE (reference sequence). Here the CDR3 reads CASITGNYEQYF. The DNA for the CDR3 is TGTGCCAGCATCACCGGGAACTACGAGCAGTACTTC.

The chain recombines TRBV10-3 with TRBJ2-3, with D possibly TRBD1 on 5 matching bases. Trimming shortened V by 8 bases and J by 3 bases, and 15 bases separated the two germline ends. The germline gives CDR1 ENHRY, CDR2 SYGVKD. The CDR3 loop spans 14 amino acids. The CDR3 coding sequence is TGTGCCATCCAGTCAGGGTACGAGACAGATACGCAGTATTTT. Protein: CAIQSGYETDTQYF.

This clonotype showed up just a few times. J is TRBJ1-6 and V is TRBV12-3 or TRBV12-4; D perhaps matches TRBD1 (5 bases). This CDR3 is built from 13 residues. Between the trimmed V and J ends, which lost 3 bases and 8 bases, there was a span of 8 bases. The CDR3 is CASSFQGDSPLHF. CDR3 DNA: TGTGCCAGCAGTTTTCAAGGGGATTCACCCCTCCACTTT.

This clonotype was observed a handful of times. The chain employs TRBV19 and TRBJ2-2; 11 bases are a match to TRBD1. Germline V lookup: CDR1 LNHDA, CDR2 SQIVND (reference sequence). The CDR3 is 17 amino acids. V dropped 5 bases and J dropped 7; count of bases not matched to a gene: 12. DNA of the CDR3: TGTGCCAGTAGTTCGCGGACAGGGGGCGCCGGTTTCGGGGAGCTGTTTTTT. Protein sequence: CASSSRTGGAGFGELFF.

This clonotype has only a few counts. The chain links TRBV18 to TRBJ2-1, with D hard to call. V was cut by 1 base and J by 0 bases, with 4 bases left in between. The CDR3 runs to 14 residues. Germline loops: CDR1 KGHSH, CDR2 LQKENI. The CDR3 loop reads CASSPQSSYNEQFF. CDR3 sequence (DNA): TGTGCCAGCTCACCACAGAGCTCCTACAATGAGCAGTTCTTC.

This clonotype was picked up a small number of times. The chain joins TRBV7-2 to TRBJ2-2; TRBD1 might be the D (7 bases). Germline assignment: CDR1 SGHTA and CDR2 FQGNSA. V lost 7 bases, J lost 5 bases, and 14 bases lay in between. This CDR3 comprises 14 residues. The CDR3, as DNA: TGTGCCAGCACAGGGGGGTCAAGGACCGGGGAGCTGTTTTTT. Protein product: CASTGGSRTGELFF.

The V and J genes are TRBV11-2 and TRBJ2-7; the D gene is possibly TRBD2 (7 bases). V lost 1 base, J lost 1 base, and 17 bases lay in between. Germline V gives CDR1 SGHAT, CDR2 FQNNGV. The length of the CDR3 is 17 residues. The CDR3 region is CASSLVRWGGSSYEQYF. CDR3 DNA sequence: TGTGCCAGCAGCTTAGTCCGGTGGGGGGGCTCGTCCTACGAGCAGTACTTC. The full variable domain, in which reference TRBV11-2 and TRBJ2-7 provide the parts outside the CDR3, is EAGVAQSPRYKIIEKRQSVAFWCNPISGHATLYWYQQILGQGPKLLIQFQNNGVVDDSQLPKDRFSAERLKGVDSTLKIQPAKLEDSAVYLCASSLVRWGGSSYEQYFGPGTRLTVT.

This chain links TRBV4-3 with TRBJ2-1, with 8 nucleotides matching TRBD2. Germline CDR1 reads LGHNA; CDR2 reads YSLEER. This CDR3 is 14 amino acids long. Germline trimming cut 3 bases from V and 7 bases from J; bases unmatched to any gene: 5. Written as DNA, the CDR3 is TGCGCCAGCAGCCACGGGGGGGGGCGAAATGAGCAGTTCTTC. This encodes CASSHGGGRNEQFF.

In this sample, this clonotype turned up many times. The chain has TRBV11-2 and TRBJ2-1; TRBD2 agrees at 8 bases. The CDR3 length is 18 residues. From germline, CDR1 is SGHAT and CDR2 FQNNGV. The V gene end was trimmed by 1 base and the J gene end by 1 base; junction bases not matched to a gene: 9. Here the CDR3 DNA reads TGTGCCAGCAGCTTAGTCTTCACTAGCGGAGCTTCCTACAATGAGCAGTTCTTC. Encoded protein: CASSLVFTSGASYNEQFF.

The chain is built from TRBV12-3 or TRBV12-4 and TRBJ2-1, with D possibly TRBD1 on 6 matching bases. The CDR3 loop spans 14 amino acids. The V gene lost 8 bases and the J gene lost 2 bases, with 13 bases spanning the gap. CDR3: CASCPAGAYNEQFF. The CDR3 nucleotides read TGTGCCAGCTGCCCCGCAGGGGCCTACAATGAGCAGTTCTTC.

V usage is TRBV14 and J usage is TRBJ2-5; D is undetermined. The CDR3 spans 13 residues. From germline, CDR1 is SGHDN and CDR2 FVKESK. V lost 1 base to trimming and J lost 7 bases, with 10 bases between them. CDR3 nucleotide sequence: TGTGCCAGCAGCCAAGTCACTCTAGGGACCCAGTACTTC. Protein: CASSQVTLGTQYF.

The V gene is TRBV5-1, the J gene TRBJ2-4; the D is unclear. The germline CDR1 and CDR2 sequences are SGHRS and YFSETQ. Trimming shortened V by 0 bases and J by 11 bases, and 9 bases separated the two germline ends. This CDR3 is built from 12 residues. CDR3 in DNA: TGCGCCAGCAGCTTGGAAGACTCGGTTCAGTACTTC. It specifies CASSLEDSVQYF.

A few counts support this clonotype. This chain links TRBV5-1 with TRBJ1-4; a possible D gene is TRBD1 (5 bases). Looked up from germline, CDR1 is SGHRS and CDR2 is YFSETQ. Trimming took 4 bases from V and 4 from J, leaving 17 bases between them. CDR3 length: 16 amino acids. CDR3 loop: CASSTLGADYNEKLFF. CDR3 bases: TGCGCCAGCAGCACGCTCGGGGCAGACTATAATGAAAAACTGTTTTTT. Drawing the rest from reference TRBV5-1 and TRBJ1-4, the complete variable domain is KAGVTQTPRYLIKTRGQQVTLSCSPISGHRSVSWYQQTPGQGLQFLFEYFSETQRNKGNFPGRFSGRQFSNSRSEMNVSTLELGDSALYLCASSTLGADYNEKLFFGSGTQLSVL.

V usage is TRBV15 and J usage is TRBJ2-3; 8 bases line up with TRBD2. The CDR3 is 16 residues long. CDR1 and CDR2 (germline): LNHNV, YYDKDF (reference sequence). After removal of 2 bases from V and 7 bases from J, the junction contained 11 bases not matched to a gene. The chain's CDR3 is CATSRKGGGGTYTQYF. In DNA, the CDR3 is TGTGCCACCAGCAGAAAAGGCGGCGGGGGGACCTATACGCAGTATTTT.

Only a few counts were recorded for this clonotype. The chain carries TRBV20-1 and TRBJ2-1; 8 bases map to TRBD2. This CDR3 is 15 amino acids long. Unmatched junction bases numbered 8, after V lost 1 base and J lost 6 bases. Germline loops: CDR1 DFQATT, CDR2 SNEGSKA (reference sequence). The CDR3 nucleotides read TGCAGTGCTAGAGCCCCTCTAGCGGGTACCAATGAGCAGTTCTTC. It codes for CSARAPLAGTNEQFF.

The chain recombines TRBV20-1 with TRBJ2-7; 8 nucleotides agree with TRBD1. CDR1 and CDR2 (germline): DFQATT, SNEGSKA (reference sequence). J gave up 2 bases and V 5 bases, and 8 bases lay outside the gene matches. CDR3 length: 14 amino acids. The CDR3 region is CSADPGQATYEQYF. The CDR3 bases are TGCAGTGCTGATCCGGGACAGGCGACCTACGAGCAGTACTTC.

This CDR3 is CASRPVGGNIQYF. The CDR3, as DNA: TGTGCCAGCAGGCCCGTGGGGGGAAACATTCAGTACTTC. The chain has TRBV12-3 or TRBV12-4 and TRBJ2-4; D might be TRBD2 (6 bases). With 6 bases removed from V and 6 bases from J, the gap between germline ends came to 12 bases. The CDR3 totals 13 residues.

A few counts support this clonotype. The CDR3, as DNA: TGTGCCAGCAGCTCCGGACTAGGGGGATACGAGCAGTACTTC. Its translation: CASSSGLGGYEQYF. The chain joins TRBV7-6 to TRBJ2-7; perhaps TRBD2 as D (7 bases). The CDR3 length is 14 residues. Germline CDR1 reads SGHVS; CDR2 reads FNYEAQ. V lost 4 bases and J lost 4, with 14 bases in between.

The CDR3 protein is CASSSTTGRSGYTF. As DNA, the CDR3 is TGTGCCAGCAGCTCTACCACAGGGCGTTCGGGCTACACCTTC. The rearrangement uses TRBV3-1 and TRBJ1-2; D perhaps matches TRBD1 (6 bases). The CDR3 sequence is 14 residues long. With 5 bases removed from V and 8 bases from J, the gap between germline ends came to 18 bases. Germline-derived CDR1 and CDR2 are LGHDT and YNNKEL (reference sequence).

This clonotype was recorded a few times. The chain is built from TRBV28 and TRBJ1-5, with D unclear. V lost 3 bases and J lost 2, with 11 bases in between. The CDR3 is made up of 15 amino acids. Germline values: CDR1 MDHEN, CDR2 SYDVKM. CDR3 sequence (DNA): TGTGCCAGCAGTTTTGTGTCGTTGGGCAATCAGCCCCAGCATTTT. Protein product: CASSFVSLGNQPQHF.

The sample holds one count of this clonotype. The CDR3 loop reads CASSPGQGSGRGELFF. In nucleotides, the CDR3 is TGTGCCAGCAGCCCCGGACAGGGCTCCGGGAGGGGGGAGCTGTTTTTT. V is TRBV11-2 and J is TRBJ2-2, with a weak D call TRBD1 (8 bases). The germline V gene has CDR1 SGHAT and CDR2 FQNNGV. The CDR3 spans 16 residues. V was clipped by 5 bases and J by 8 bases, with 21 bases between them.

The chain uses TRBV7-2 and TRBJ2-1; no clear D gene. The CDR3 is made up of 17 amino acids. The germline V gene encodes CDR1 SGHTA and CDR2 FQGNSA. Between the trimmed V and J ends, which lost 4 bases and 0 bases, there was a span of 16 bases. The CDR3 nucleotides are TGTGCCAGCAGCTCTACAGCCATTGTGAGCTCCTACAATGAGCAGTTCTTC. Encoded protein: CASSSTAIVSSYNEQFF.

The chain combines TRBV5-1 with TRBJ1-6, with 7 bases fitting TRBD1. J was trimmed by 6 bases and V by 5 bases; bases with no gene match: 8. Germline lookup yields CDR1 SGHRS and CDR2 YFSETQ. The CDR3 extends over 15 amino acids. The CDR3 loop reads CASRWEGQLNSPLHF. The CDR3 DNA follows: TGCGCCAGCAGGTGGGAGGGACAGCTTAATTCACCCCTCCACTTT.

This clonotype was picked up many times. The chain joins TRBV12-3 or TRBV12-4 to TRBJ2-1; D tentatively reads TRBD1 or TRBD2 (5 bases each). V was shortened by 6 bases and J by 7 bases, with 10 bases between the two germline ends. The CDR3 consists of 12 residues. CDR3 nucleotide sequence: TGTGCCAGCAGCTTATGGGGGAATGAGCAGTTCTTC. Its protein is CASSLWGNEQFF.